One sample yielded the 24 T cell receptor beta chains listed below, sequenced in a study of T cells after yellow fever vaccination. TCRdb re-called the 5' RACE reads with MiXCR, one entry per CDR3 protein. The sample consists of some 290,000 distinct CDR3 sequences, about 10% of them appearing once. Sequenced here: CD4+ T cells sorted from PBMCs, sampled 45 days after the yellow fever booster vaccination. The receptors shown here come from a man aged 18 to 35 who received the YFV17D yellow fever vaccine.

This sequence joins TRBV20-1 and TRBJ2-3; tentatively, D is TRBD2 (5 bases). V shed 1 base and J shed 7 bases, with 9 bases lying between them. CDR3 size: 12 residues. The germline V gene has CDR1 DFQATT and CDR2 SNEGSKA (reference sequence). This CDR3 is CSARGPGNTQYF. The CDR3 coding sequence is TGCAGTGCTAGAGGCCCGGGGAATACGCAGTATTTT.

The sample holds a few counts of this clonotype. The chain links TRBV5-4 to TRBJ2-5; D assignment may be TRBD1 or TRBD2 (6 bases each). Deletions cut 2 bases from V and 6 bases from J, with 11 bases between. CDR1 SGHNT and CDR2 YYREEE come from the germline V gene (reference sequence). This CDR3 region has 13 residues. The CDR3 sequence is CASSLGGGQTQYF. The CDR3 region has the DNA TGTGCCAGCAGCTTAGGAGGGGGACAGACCCAGTACTTC.

The chain recombines TRBV5-1 with TRBJ1-2; no reliable D call. V was shortened by 4 bases and J by 4 bases, with 14 bases between the two germline ends. The germline V gene has CDR1 SGHRS and CDR2 YFSETQ. The CDR3 length is 14 residues. CDR3 amino acids: CASSPAESGYGYTF. The CDR3 nucleotides read TGCGCCAGCAGCCCGGCGGAGTCGGGCTATGGCTACACCTTC.

The chain carries TRBV9 and TRBJ2-3, with D tentatively TRBD1 or TRBD2 (6 bases each). Trimming took 0 bases from V and 1 from J, leaving 9 bases between them. Germline CDR1 reads SGDLS; CDR2 reads YYNGEE. The CDR3 is 15 residues long. In DNA form, the CDR3 reads TGTGCCAGCAGCGTAGAGGGGGGCCGCACAGATACGCAGTATTTT. It is translated as CASSVEGGRTDTQYF.

The CDR3 DNA reads TGTGCCAGCAGCTTAGACAGGGGTGGACTGTTTTTT. Its protein is CASSLDRGGLFF. V gene TRBV7-2 combines with J gene TRBJ1-4; 7 bases are a match to TRBD1. The CDR3 runs to 12 residues. V lost 1 base and J lost 13; bases outside the gene matches: 3. Germline V gives CDR1 SGHTA, CDR2 FQGNSA. The entire variable domain, with the rest obtained from reference TRBV7-2 and TRBJ1-4, is as follows: GAGVSQSPSNKVTEKGKDVELRCDPISGHTALYWYRQSLGQGLEFLIYFQGNSAPDKSGLPSDRFSAERTGGSVSTLTIQRTQQEDSAVYLCASSLDRGGLFFGSGTQLSVL.

This clonotype has a count of ten or more. This chain links TRBV5-1 with TRBJ2-3; D is possibly TRBD1 (5 bases). The CDR3 length is 16 residues. Between the trimmed V and J ends, which lost 0 bases and 1 base, there was a span of 12 bases. CDR1 and CDR2 (germline): SGHRS, YFSETQ. As DNA, the CDR3 is TGCGCCAGCAGCTTGGGACAGCTAACTCGCACAGATACGCAGTATTTT. Its translation is CASSLGQLTRTDTQYF.

This clonotype was observed a handful of times. The chain is built from TRBV10-3 and TRBJ1-1; D not resolved. Germline V gene data show CDR1 as ENHRY and CDR2 as SYGVKD. This CDR3 is 13 amino acids long. The V end was cut by 4 bases, the J end by 3 bases, with 9 bases between. CDR3 sequence: CAISVLGHTEAFF. The CDR3 DNA follows: TGTGCCATCAGTGTGTTAGGACACACTGAAGCTTTCTTT.

This rearrangement joins TRBV12-3 or TRBV12-4 to TRBJ1-2, with D perhaps TRBD1 (5 bases). With 7 bases removed from V and 1 base from J, the gap between germline ends came to 13 bases. The CDR3 spans 14 residues. The DNA of the CDR3 is TGTGCCAGCAATCCGGGACTACTTAACTATGGCTACACCTTC. It codes for CASNPGLLNYGYTF.

This clonotype was observed a few times. V gene TRBV28 combines with J gene TRBJ1-3; weak D call: TRBD1 (5 bases). V dropped 5 bases and J dropped 0 bases, with 11 bases sitting between them. Germline CDR1 and CDR2: MDHEN and SYDVKM. CDR3 length: 15 residues. The CDR3 region has the DNA TGTGCCAGCAGTCTCATGAGGGGCTCTGGAAACACCATATATTTT. Translating it yields CASSLMRGSGNTIYF.

This sequence joins TRBV3-2 and TRBJ2-2; the table's D call TRBD2 went unverified against the DNA. TRBV3-2 is a pseudogene locus. There are 20 residues in the CDR3. In DNA form, the CDR3 reads TGTGCCAGCAGCCAAGAAAGGTGGATTAGCGGGGGGGCATGTACCGGGGAGCTGTTTTTT. This encodes CASSQERWISGGACTGELFF.

This clonotype was detected only a few times. J is TRBJ2-3 and V is TRBV9; 14 bases align to TRBD2. The length of the CDR3 is 20 residues. The germline V gene encodes CDR1 SGDLS and CDR2 YYNGEE. V lost 2 bases to trimming and J lost 4 bases; unmatched junction nucleotides: 15. CDR3 in amino acids: CASSVTSGGARWLRADTQYF. In nucleotides, the CDR3 is TGTGCCAGCAGCGTGACTAGCGGGGGGGCCAGGTGGTTGAGAGCAGATACGCAGTATTTT.

This clonotype has only a few counts. The rearrangement uses TRBV9 and TRBJ2-5; TRBD1 matches 8 bases. Germline CDR1 reads SGDLS; CDR2 reads YYNGEE. The CDR3 runs 14 residues. Unmatched junction bases numbered 5, after V lost 3 bases and J lost 4 bases. This chain's CDR3 is CASSADRAGETQYF. The CDR3 nucleotides read TGTGCCAGCAGCGCGGACAGGGCAGGAGAGACCCAGTACTTC.

This clonotype was found a few times. The chain employs TRBV6-1 and TRBJ2-5; TRBD2 matches at 10 bases. The trim removed 6 bases at V and 3 bases at J, leaving 4 bases unmatched. Germline-derived CDR1 and CDR2 are MNHNS and SASEGT. This CDR3 spans 14 amino acids. The chain's CDR3 is CASRMLAGEETQYF. CDR3 in DNA: TGTGCCAGCAGGATGCTAGCGGGGGAAGAGACCCAGTACTTC.

This clonotype was found a few times. The rearrangement uses TRBV9 and TRBJ2-5, with no clear D. Trimming cost V 0 bases and J 5 bases, with 8 bases left between them. Germline CDR1 SGDLS, CDR2 YYNGEE. There are 13 residues in the CDR3. This CDR3 reads CASSVEPRETQYF. CDR3 DNA sequence: TGTGCCAGCAGCGTAGAGCCCCGCGAGACCCAGTACTTC.

Many counts were recorded for this clonotype. The chain has TRBV7-2 and TRBJ1-1; D gene uncertain. The CDR3 extends over 13 amino acids. The germline CDR1 and CDR2 sequences are SGHTA and FQGNSA. V was cut by 5 bases and J by 3 bases, with 10 bases left in between. The CDR3 here is CASSPRPDTEAFF. As DNA, the CDR3 is TGTGCCAGCAGCCCCCGTCCCGACACTGAAGCTTTCTTT.

This clonotype showed up just a few times. This rearrangement joins TRBV6-1 to TRBJ2-3, with D possibly being TRBD2 (5 bases). Per germline, CDR1 MNHNS and CDR2 SASEGT. Trimming shortened V by 4 bases and J by 3 bases, and 14 bases separated the two germline ends. The CDR3 sequence is 15 residues long. CDR3 protein: CASSVRDPATDTQYF. The CDR3, as DNA: TGTGCCAGCAGTGTTCGGGATCCGGCGACAGATACGCAGTATTTT.

This clonotype occurred a few times. The chain has TRBV6-5 and TRBJ1-2; D remains unclear. Germline V gene lookup returns CDR1 MNHEY and CDR2 SVGAGI. Trimming stripped 5 bases from V and 4 bases from J, with 14 bases between. This CDR3 is 14 amino acids long. The CDR3 is CASSPQAGGYGYTF. CDR3 sequence (DNA): TGTGCCAGCAGTCCCCAGGCGGGTGGCTATGGCTACACCTTC.

This clonotype was counted only a few times. The rearrangement links TRBV4-2 to TRBJ1-2; D gene uncertain. CDR1 is LGHNA, CDR2 YNFKEQ, per germline. The ends were cut back, 0 bases at V and 4 bases at J, with 6 bases in the middle. The CDR3 length is 13 residues. The CDR3 loop reads CASSQDGGYGYTF. CDR3 DNA: TGTGCCAGCAGCCAAGACGGAGGCTATGGCTACACCTTC.

This clonotype was observed a few times. The genes are TRBV18 and TRBJ2-1; 9 bases agree with TRBD2. The CDR3 is 16 residues long. Per germline, CDR1 KGHSH and CDR2 LQKENI. J was trimmed by 10 bases and V by 3 bases; bases with no gene match: 13. Here the CDR3 DNA reads TGTGCCAGCTCACCCCCCGGGACTAGCAAGGGGGGGGAGCAGTTCTTC. Translated, it gives CASSPPGTSKGGEQFF.

This chain connects TRBV7-2 to TRBJ1-2; 10 nucleotides line up with TRBD1. CDR1 and CDR2 from the germline V gene are SGHTA and FQGNSA. Trimming took 4 bases from V and 9 from J; bases not matched to a gene: 8. This CDR3 comprises 14 residues. The CDR3 region is CASSSYGDRGSYTF. The CDR3 DNA reads as TGTGCCAGCAGCTCGTATGGGGACAGGGGTAGCTACACCTTC.

This clonotype was recorded many times. This chain links TRBV12-3 or TRBV12-4 with TRBJ2-3; 8 bases match TRBD1. V shed 7 bases, J shed 6 bases, and the junction held 15 bases outside the gene matches. The CDR3 is 16 amino acids. CDR3 loop: CASTLGQGAGLDTQYF. The CDR3 nucleotides read TGTGCCAGCACCTTGGGGCAGGGGGCAGGTTTGGATACGCAGTATTTT.

This clonotype was observed a handful of times. This rearrangement joins TRBV25-1 to TRBJ1-1; D may be TRBD1 (5 bases). Deletions cut 3 bases from V and 1 base from J, with 9 bases between. The CDR3 covers 14 residues. The V gene's germline CDR1 is MGHDK and CDR2 SYGVNS. CDR3 sequence reads: CASSEAGWNTEAFF. In DNA, the CDR3 is TGTGCCAGCAGTGAGGCAGGGTGGAACACTGAAGCTTTCTTT. Supplemented by reference TRBV25-1 and TRBJ1-1, the full variable domain reads EADIYQTPRYLVIGTGKKITLECSQTMGHDKMYWYQQDPGMELHLIHYSYGVNSTEKGDLSSESTVSRIRTEHFPLTLESARPSHTSQYLCASSEAGWNTEAFFGQGTRLTVV.

This clonotype was counted only a few times. The chain joins TRBV27 to TRBJ2-2; 7 nucleotides line up with TRBD2. Germline values: CDR1 MNHEY, CDR2 SMNVEV (reference sequence). The CDR3 length is 15 residues. V shed 7 bases, J shed 1 base, and the junction held 6 bases outside the gene matches. The CDR3 is CASTSRGGNTGELFF. The CDR3 nucleotides are TGTGCCAGCACCTCACGCGGGGGGAACACCGGGGAGCTGTTTTTT.

This clonotype showed up just a few times. V is TRBV20-1 and J is TRBJ1-6; 9 bases fit TRBD1. Germline CDR1 DFQATT, CDR2 SNEGSKA (reference sequence). V was clipped by 5 bases and J by 10 bases; unmatched bases: 24. The CDR3 sequence is 19 residues long. The CDR3 bases are TGCAGTGCTGCAAGACAGGGGGATAAACCCTTTCCTATGGGGTCACCCCTCCACTTT. Translation: CSAARQGDKPFPMGSPLHF.